This T cell receptor beta chain derives from a study of blood T cells in healthy people across ages (dated by TCRdb to 2013 to 2016). Study-level background: In model experiments, roughly one uniquely barcoded TCR beta cDNA molecule per two T cells was captured by template switching. To track age-related changes in TCR beta repertoire diversity, the study relied on deep sequencing normalized with unique cDNA molecular identifiers. For two donors (one aged 18 to 29 and one aged 80 or older), the study analyzed two additional independent replicas of 1 million unique cDNA reads from the same blood draw. Donors were grouped into four age groups: young (average approximately 15 years), middle-aged (39), aged (around 60) and long-lived (around 80). Results the study describes overall, beyond this receptor: As age increased, observed TCR beta diversity per million T cells dropped in a roughly linear way, and a significant reduction was already evident by age 40. The CMV infection status of donors was not known, potentially confounding age-related changes in expanded clonotypes. Total diversity estimates from one million sequenced T cells were considered lower bounds and underestimates. Observed TCR beta diversity correlated strongly with the percentage of naive T cells measured by flow cytometry. Compared with the aged group, the long-lived group had more naive CD4+ T cells, fewer expanded clones and increased TCR diversity, suggesting age selection. Since profiling was done on bulk unsorted PBMCs, naive and antigen-experienced compartments could not be conclusively compared.

Systemically healthy Caucasian individuals from Russia, some 36 in total and aged roughly 6 to 95 years, were included as donors. Around 9.7 milliliters of peripheral blood were collected from each donor into EDTA-treated Vacutainer tubes. Ficoll-Paque density-gradient centrifugation was used to isolate PBMCs, with at least 6.5 million per sample. Trizol reagent was used to extract total RNA from PBMCs, with at least 6 micrograms per sample. For every donor, an aliquot of PBMCs went through flow cytometry to measure the percentages of naive CD45RAhigh/CD27high T cells. Libraries were prepared through 5' RACE. The sample was run on an Illumina HiSeq 2500. A second roughly 7 to 11 cycle PCR used a sample-barcoded 5' primer and a J-beta primer mix. A template-switch 5' adaptor carrying 12 random nucleotides introduced a unique molecular identifier onto each TCR beta cDNA molecule. Each sample yielded at least 2.5 million CDR3-containing paired-end reads. The Mint cDNA synthesis kit, primed by a TRBC-specific oligonucleotide, was used to synthesize first-strand cDNA from all RNA. All cDNA was treated with uracil-DNA glycosylase and then went through a first 18-cycle PCR with the universal primers M1SS and BC2_uni_R. On the study's bioinformatics: For normalization, 1 million high-quality reads were randomly selected from each sample, with every read carrying a distinct molecular identifier. Reads sharing molecular identifiers were discarded rather than binned into consensus sequences. MiTCR, run with a Q25 quality threshold and the strictest error-elimination algorithm, handled CDR3 identification, clonotype clustering and error correction. A nonparametric unseen species model with Euler transformation was used to estimate lower-bound total TCR beta diversity. TCRdb's own reprocessing of the public reads used fastp at Q25 and MiXCR and kept productive beta chains. Each entry merges the rows of one CDR3 protein and shows their most common DNA and genes. The V and J calls come from TCRdb's annotation, not from the publication. The sample table lists more than 600,000 distinct CDR3 sequences, just under 25% of them with a count of one. In total, the top ten clones hold roughly a tenth of the sample.

CDR1 and CDR2 were assigned from the germline V gene as SNHLY and FYNNEI. Including the terminal cysteine and phenylalanine, the CDR3 comprises 14 residues. Only CDR3 DNA is held: 42 bases, read in frame from base 1. Turning to this clonotype: Its antigen specificity is not known. No qualities accompany the bases; no much larger clone lies one base away.

The data were also submitted as part of a second study, on T cells of mothers and their children. According to the second study: Nine systemically healthy Caucasian individuals, comprising three mothers and their six children, were included as donors. cDNA synthesis consumed the entire amount of extracted RNA, loaded at 1.5 ug RNA in each 15 ul reaction. In the second PCR, sample barcodes and 2-4 random nucleotides were introduced via the M1S primer. Over 9 million TCR beta CDR3 reads were obtained for each mother, and approximately 3.2 million reads were obtained for each child. TCR recombination output is similarly shaped by thymic selection in related and unrelated pairs, with a minor effect exerted by inherited differences. Normalized repertoire overlap was always slightly but never significantly higher in related than unrelated mother-child pairs. Persistent microchimeric T cell clones were not detected, at a sensitivity of approximately 100 clones per million clonotypes. The study used deep NGS to compare TCR beta repertoires of mothers and children, seeking features distinguishing related mother-child pairs from unrelated individuals. The mean age was roughly 40 +/- 4 years for the mothers and roughly 10 +/- 4 years for the children. Libraries were sequenced on Illumina HiSeq 2000 with 100+100 nt paired-end reads after adapter ligation with NEBNext reagents. To avoid cross-contamination, the mother libraries and the child libraries were prepared a month apart and sequenced in separate runs. Between about 500,000 and 2,300,000 distinct TCR beta clonotypes were identified per donor. Naive TCR beta clonotypes were estimated from low-frequency clonotypes matched to each donor's FACS-determined naive share, without sorting.

Sequenced sample: blood. The clonotype originates from a boy aged 5-17 years in good health. The V and J segments used are TRBV2 and TRBJ2-5, with the D gene possibly TRBD1 or TRBD2, each one fitting 5 bases. TRBJ2-7 matches the DNA end more closely, so the J call is doubtful. The DNA is TGTGCCAGCGGTGGTGGGACCACCACCTACGAGCAGTACTTC. This is translated as CASGGGTTTYEQYF.